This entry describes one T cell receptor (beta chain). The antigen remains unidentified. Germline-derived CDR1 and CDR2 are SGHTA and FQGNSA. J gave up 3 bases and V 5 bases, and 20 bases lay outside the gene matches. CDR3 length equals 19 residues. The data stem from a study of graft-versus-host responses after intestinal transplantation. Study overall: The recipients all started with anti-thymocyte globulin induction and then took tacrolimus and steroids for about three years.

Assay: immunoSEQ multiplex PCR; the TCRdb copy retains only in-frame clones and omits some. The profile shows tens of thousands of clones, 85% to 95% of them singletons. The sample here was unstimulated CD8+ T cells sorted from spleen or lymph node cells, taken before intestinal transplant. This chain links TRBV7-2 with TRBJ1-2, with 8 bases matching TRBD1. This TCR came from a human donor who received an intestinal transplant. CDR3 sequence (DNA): TGTGCCAGCAGCCTCCATCTCTGGGACAGGACGAAGTTAGACTATGGCTACACCTTC. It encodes CASSLHLWDRTKLDYGYTF.